This T cell receptor beta chain is from a study of shared clonotypes between healthy human individuals. Overall study: Per-donor plates numbered three CD4 naive, three CD4 memory, two CD8 naive and one CD8 memory.

General observations from the study: Enrolling few donors narrowed the genetic and exposure-history diversity that was represented. Generally, naive subsets (rather than memory subsets) showed larger estimated richness.

The assay was immunoSEQ multiplex PCR, and TCRdb's table has in-frame clones only and misses some. The profile covers some 2,100,000 clones, with about 93% appearing a single time and more than 1.5% taken by the ten largest. V dropped 3 bases and J dropped 7 bases, with 10 bases sitting between them. Germline V lookup: CDR1 LNHDA, CDR2 SQIVND (reference sequence). The CDR3 loop spans 12 amino acids. On this clone itself: What it binds is unknown. Distinct nucleotide sequences in the sample also encode this CDR3.

Naive CD8 isolation took CD45RO-negative cells positively selected for CCR7 and excluded terminally differentiated effector memory CD45RA+ cells. The sequence was obtained from a man between 18 and 29 years old in good health. Some clones in this sample may be carry-over from other donors' samples. The sequencing input was naive CD8+ T cells from PBMCs. The chain uses TRBV19 and TRBJ2-7, with a tentative D call TRBD2 (6 bases). Here the CDR3 DNA reads TGTGCCAGTAGTATTGGTAGCGGAGAGCAGTACTTC. Amino acid sequence: CASSIGSGEQYF.